This TCR beta chain is from a study of blood T cell repertoires in COVID-19. Methods used by the authors: Amplification from reference gene primers served as the basis for estimated nucleated cell counts. The assay was immunoSEQ multiplex PCR, and TCRdb's table has in-frame clones only and misses some. Clonal size and the V and J genes are those of that table, whereas D and trimming came from the DNA. The table lists under 350,000 clones, roughly nine tenths of them singletons. Allocation to cohorts depended on clinical history reported by the participants. The source of this sequence is a man aged 55-75 years who had recovered from COVID-19. The specimen sequenced was PBMCs or T cells enriched from blood (not recorded which).

CDR3 coding DNA: TGTGCCAGTAGTGGAACAGGGTACTCCTACGAGCAGTACTTC. This encodes CASSGTGYSYEQYF. The chain is built from TRBV19 and TRBJ2-7, with D perhaps matching TRBD1 (6 bases). The CDR3 loop spans 14 amino acids. Trimming left V 5 bases short and J 0 bases short, with 11 bases between. The germline CDR1 and CDR2 sequences are LNHDA and SQIVND (reference sequence).